This T cell receptor (beta chain) was identified during a study of T cell repertoires in cytomegalovirus infection. Study-level background: Both CMV infection and a matching HLA type were indicated by public TCR beta signatures.

TCRdb itself ran the reads through MiXCR, one entry per CDR3 protein. Of about 830,000 distinct CDR3 sequences listed, 32% were seen once; the top ten hold around 12%. This clonotype was seen a few times. Its antigen is as yet unknown. Study-level findings and limits: Ex vivo responses were dominated by HLA-C-restricted CMV-specific TCR beta clonotypes. Pooled public TCR beta family frequency picked out CMV carriers with the relevant HLA.

Trimming left V 7 bases short and J 10 bases short, with 14 bases between. The CDR3 has 12 residues. Germline V gene sequence: CDR1 MNHNY, CDR2 SVGAGI (reference sequence). The specimen was cultured CD8+ T cells from PBMCs, collected from culture after CMV antigen stimulation. The chain uses TRBV6-6 and TRBJ2-1; D possibly corresponds to TRBD1 (5 bases). This clonotype was obtained from a human donor in good health (CMV status not recorded). Some clones in this sample may be carry-over from other donors' samples. The CDR3 coding sequence is TGTGCCAGCACTGACGCAGGGCGAGAGCAGTTCTTC. Translation gives CASTDAGREQFF.